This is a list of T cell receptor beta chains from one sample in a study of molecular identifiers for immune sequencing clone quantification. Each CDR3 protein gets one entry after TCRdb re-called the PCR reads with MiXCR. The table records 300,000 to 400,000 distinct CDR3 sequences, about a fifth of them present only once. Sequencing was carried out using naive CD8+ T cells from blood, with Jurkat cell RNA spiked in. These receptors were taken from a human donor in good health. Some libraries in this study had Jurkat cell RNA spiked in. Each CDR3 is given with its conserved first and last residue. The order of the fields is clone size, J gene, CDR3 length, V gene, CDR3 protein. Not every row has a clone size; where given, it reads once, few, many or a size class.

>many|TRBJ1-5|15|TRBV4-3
CASSQGTASNQPQHF
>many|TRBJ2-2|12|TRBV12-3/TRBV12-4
CASRSDAGELFF
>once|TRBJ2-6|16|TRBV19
CASRRDTLSGANVLTF
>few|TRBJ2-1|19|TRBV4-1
CASSLLPSTGTSIYNEQFF
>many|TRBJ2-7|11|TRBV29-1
CSATRGYEQYF
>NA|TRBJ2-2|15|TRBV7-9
CASSLPAGNTGELFF
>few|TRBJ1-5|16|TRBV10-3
CAISADRGDETQPQHF
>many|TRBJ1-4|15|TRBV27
CASSLSTGWGEKLFF
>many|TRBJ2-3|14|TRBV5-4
CASSQLLWTDTQYF
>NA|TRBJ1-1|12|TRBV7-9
CASSPWETEAFF
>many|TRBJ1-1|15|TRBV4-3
CASSQEAAAYTEAFF
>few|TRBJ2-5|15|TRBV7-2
CASSFSRSGTETQYF
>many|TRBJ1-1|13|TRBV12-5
CASGYHNPTEAFF
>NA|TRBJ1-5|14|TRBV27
CASSAVYSNQPQHF
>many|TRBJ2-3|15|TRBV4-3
CASSDGTSGTDTQYF
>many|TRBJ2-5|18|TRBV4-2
CASSHAAGAGRHQETQYF
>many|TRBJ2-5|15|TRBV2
CASAEETRYQETQYF
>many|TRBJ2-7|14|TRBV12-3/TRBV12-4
CASSDRGRLSEQYF
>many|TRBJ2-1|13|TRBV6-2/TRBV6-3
CASSYGAGYEQFF
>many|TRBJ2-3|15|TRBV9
CASSVSGRAPDTQYF
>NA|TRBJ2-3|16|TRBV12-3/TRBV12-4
CASARTVNPSTDTQYF
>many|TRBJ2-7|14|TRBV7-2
CASSPSTDYGEQYF
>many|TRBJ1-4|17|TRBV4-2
CASSQDIQTGPNEKLFF
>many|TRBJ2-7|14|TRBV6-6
CASSYSIEVDEQYF
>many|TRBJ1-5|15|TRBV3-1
CASSQEQYSNQPQHF
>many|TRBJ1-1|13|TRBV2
CASSEGMNTEAFF
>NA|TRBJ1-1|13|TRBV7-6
CACSLAENTEAFF
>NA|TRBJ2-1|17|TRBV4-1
CASSQGVSGQVYNEQFF
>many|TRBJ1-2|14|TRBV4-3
CASSQVRGRSGYTF
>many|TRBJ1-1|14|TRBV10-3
CAISEPTANTEAFF
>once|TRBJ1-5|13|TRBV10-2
CASTTAGNQPQHF
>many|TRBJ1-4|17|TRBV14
CASSQTPWGGAAEKLFF
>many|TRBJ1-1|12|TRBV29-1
CSAEAGTAEAFF
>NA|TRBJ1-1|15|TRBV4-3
CASSQETGFNTEAFF
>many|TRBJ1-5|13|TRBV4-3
CASSQDWYGPQHF
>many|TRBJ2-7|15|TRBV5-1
CASSLMLMGAEEQYF
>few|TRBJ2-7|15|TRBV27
CASSFMGQGAYEQYF
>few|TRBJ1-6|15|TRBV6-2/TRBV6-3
CASSYSDSLNSPLHF
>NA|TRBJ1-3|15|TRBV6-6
CASSSTGLSGSTIYF
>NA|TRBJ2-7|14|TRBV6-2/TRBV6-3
CASSYVDLSGEQYF
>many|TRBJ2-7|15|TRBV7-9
CASRHPVGGDHEQYF
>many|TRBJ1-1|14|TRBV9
CASSSLGANTEAFF
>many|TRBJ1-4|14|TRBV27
CASSPGGGWEKLFF
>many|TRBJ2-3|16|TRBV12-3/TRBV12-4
CASAELDRAFTDTQYF
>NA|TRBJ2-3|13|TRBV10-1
CASTGSSSDTQYF
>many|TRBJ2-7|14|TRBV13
CASSPTGLTYEQYF
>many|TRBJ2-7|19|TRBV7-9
CASSASGTSGRRSSYEQYF
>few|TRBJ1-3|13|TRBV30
CAWIRLSGNTIYF
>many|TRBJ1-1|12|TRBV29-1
CSVVMGVAEAFF
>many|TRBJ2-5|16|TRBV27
CASSLLDPQGQETQYF
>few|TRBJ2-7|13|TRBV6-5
CASRGRPSYEQYF
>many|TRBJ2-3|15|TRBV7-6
CASSPVVGQGNTQYF
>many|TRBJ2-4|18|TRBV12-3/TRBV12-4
CASSSRGGTGVAKNIQYF
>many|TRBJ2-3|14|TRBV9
CASSVGGSADTQYF
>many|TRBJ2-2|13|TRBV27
CASSYVVAGELFF
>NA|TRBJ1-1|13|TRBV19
CASSIILNTEAFF
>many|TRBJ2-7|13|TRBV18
CASWGGRPYEQYF